The 15 T cell receptor beta chains presented below share a single source sample, sequenced in a study of T-cell memory formation after mild COVID-19 (dated by TCRdb to about 2021). The protocol used for the library was 5' RACE. For sequencing, an Illumina NovaSeq 6000 was employed. TCRdb cleaned the public reads at Q25 with fastp, built clones with MiXCR and kept in-frame beta chains. CDR3 protein duplicates are merged, each entry listing the most common genes and DNA. A total of approximately 430,000 distinct CDR3 sequences appear in this sample, more than 20% of them only once. Together, the top ten hold around 13% of the sample. Specimen: PBMCs or a T cell subset sorted from them (not recorded which). The receptor set was obtained from an adult woman who had mild COVID-19 (a few samples of this study predate the infection). The sample titles of this study are shuffled in the database, so cell type and time point are left out; the donor was told from shared clones.

This clonotype was observed many times. V and J are TRBV4-3 and TRBJ2-7, with TRBD1 matching over 11 bases. V shed 1 base and J 4 bases; nucleotides not matched to a gene: 3. CDR1 LGHNA and CDR2 YSLEER come from the germline V gene. CDR3 size: 15 residues. CDR3 loop: CASSQAGTGGYEQYF. The CDR3 DNA follows: TGCGCCAGCAGCCAAGCCGGGACAGGGGGATACGAGCAGTACTTC.

The J gene is TRBJ2-1, the V gene TRBV5-6; 11 nucleotides line up with TRBD2. Germline lookup yields CDR1 SGHDT and CDR2 YYEEEE. V lost 1 base and J lost 7; bases outside the gene matches: 16. The CDR3 contains 19 residues. In DNA, the CDR3 is TGTGCCAGCAGCTTGATTCGCCTAGCGGGGGGTAGGGATGAGAATGAGCAGTTCTTC. Translated, it gives CASSLIRLAGGRDENEQFF.

This clonotype was observed at least ten times. The chain links TRBV10-3 to TRBJ2-6, with TRBD1 as a possible D gene (5 bases). Trimming cost V 10 bases and J 0 bases, with 13 bases left between them. This CDR3 is built from 15 residues. The germline CDR1 and CDR2 sequences are ENHRY and SYGVKD. CDR3 sequence (DNA): TGTGCCACCGCACCCCAGGGCTCTGGGGCCAACGTCCTGACTTTC. Its protein is CATAPQGSGANVLTF.

The chain carries TRBV18 and TRBJ2-1, with D possibly matching TRBD1 (5 bases). The CDR3 sequence is 14 residues long. Germline V gives CDR1 KGHSH, CDR2 LQKENI. V was pared by 0 bases and J by 9 bases, with 12 bases between. The DNA for the CDR3 is TGTGCCAGCTCACCACCATCAGGGTTAATTGAGCAGTTCTTC. This translates into CASSPPSGLIEQFF.

In its sample, this clonotype was seen a few times. This sequence joins TRBV10-3 and TRBJ2-1; D perhaps matches TRBD1 (6 bases). The ends were cut back, 6 bases at V and 6 bases at J, with 15 bases in the middle. The CDR3 loop spans 14 amino acids. The germline V gene encodes CDR1 ENHRY and CDR2 SYGVKD. Here the CDR3 reads CAISGQPEGNEQFF. DNA of the CDR3: TGTGCCATCAGCGGACAGCCCGAGGGCAATGAGCAGTTCTTC.

This chain joins TRBV3-1 and TRBJ1-2; the match to TRBD1 covers 7 bases. The trim removed 4 bases at V and 4 bases at J, leaving 3 bases unmatched. CDR1 is LGHDT and CDR2 is YNNKEL in the germline V gene (reference sequence). The CDR3 is 13 residues long. This chain's CDR3 is CASSRQGRYGYTF. Written as DNA, the CDR3 is TGTGCCAGCAGCCGACAGGGTCGCTATGGCTACACCTTC.

V is TRBV4-1 and J is TRBJ1-2; D is undetermined. The CDR3 loop spans 14 amino acids. The V gene lost 10 bases and the J gene lost 0 bases, with 15 bases spanning the gap. Germline CDR1 reads MGHRA; CDR2 reads YSYEKL. CDR3 DNA sequence: TGCGCCACCCAGATCGAACAGCCTAACTATGGCTACACCTTC. Amino acids: CATQIEQPNYGYTF.

In its sample, this clonotype was seen a few times. This sequence joins TRBV5-1 and TRBJ2-7; 10 bases align to TRBD2. The germline V gene encodes CDR1 SGHRS and CDR2 YFSETQ. The CDR3 extends over 15 amino acids. The trim removed 3 bases at V and 3 bases at J, leaving 6 bases unmatched. DNA for the CDR3: TGCGCCAGCAGCTGGACTAGCGGACCTCGCTACGAGCAGTACTTC. This translates into CASSWTSGPRYEQYF. The variable domain in full, completed from reference TRBV5-1 and TRBJ2-7, reads KAGVTQTPRYLIKTRGQQVTLSCSPISGHRSVSWYQQTPGQGLQFLFEYFSETQRNKGNFPGRFSGRQFSNSRSEMNVSTLELGDSALYLCASSWTSGPRYEQYFGPGTRLTVT.

In its sample, this clonotype was seen a few times. The J gene is TRBJ2-5, the V gene TRBV12-3 or TRBV12-4; 7 bases match TRBD2. The CDR3 runs to 14 residues. The junction had 4 bases not matched to a gene; V was cut back by 6 bases and J by 0 bases. CDR3 amino acids: CASRDGGYQETQYF. In DNA, the CDR3 is TGTGCCAGCAGGGACGGGGGGTACCAAGAGACCCAGTACTTC.

The chain has TRBV10-3 and TRBJ1-2; possibly TRBD1 for D (5 bases). The CDR3 totals 12 residues. CDR1 ENHRY and CDR2 SYGVKD come from the germline V gene. V was cut by 8 bases and J by 9 bases, with 16 bases left in between. The chain's CDR3 is CAIGAEIWSYTF. CDR3 nucleotide sequence: TGTGCCATCGGGGCGGAGATATGGAGCTACACCTTC.

V is TRBV6-1 and J is TRBJ2-2; unclear D gene. The CDR3 is made up of 12 amino acids. Per the germline V gene, CDR1 is MNHNS and CDR2 is SASEGT. V was shortened by 7 bases and J by 4 bases, with 7 bases between the two germline ends. CDR3 sequence (DNA): TGTGCCAGCATGCCCCCCACCGGGGAGCTGTTTTTT. This translates into CASMPPTGELFF.

The rearrangement joins TRBV6-4 to TRBJ1-4, with D maybe TRBD1 (5 bases). The CDR3 sequence is 13 residues long. Trimming removed 5 bases at V and 6 bases at J, with 10 bases between. Germline lookup yields CDR1 MRHNA and CDR2 SNTAGT. The CDR3 DNA reads as TGTGCCAGCAGTCAGGGCGCGGATGAAAAACTGTTTTTT. Residues: CASSQGADEKLFF.

The table lists this clonotype with many counts. The chain's CDR3 is CASSSDSHNEQFF. CDR3 bases: TGCGCCAGCAGTAGTGACAGCCACAATGAGCAGTTCTTC. V gene TRBV5-1 combines with J gene TRBJ2-1, with D possibly being TRBD1 (5 bases). V was cut by 5 bases and J by 5 bases, with 11 bases left in between. Germline-derived CDR1 and CDR2 are SGHRS and YFSETQ. The CDR3 contains 13 residues.

The V call is TRBV29-1, the J call TRBJ2-7; no firm D call. The CDR3 totals 11 residues. Germline CDR1 SQVTM, CDR2 ANQGSEA. Deletions cut 0 bases from V and 6 bases from J, with 6 bases between. In DNA form, the CDR3 reads TGCAGCGTTGAAGATTATGGCGAGCAGTACTTC. It specifies CSVEDYGEQYF.

This clonotype has more than one count but fewer than ten. The chain links TRBV12-3 or TRBV12-4 to TRBJ2-5; D is perhaps TRBD2 (6 bases). The CDR3 runs 14 residues. Trimming stripped 8 bases from V and 2 bases from J, with 15 bases between. Written as DNA, the CDR3 is TGTGCCAGCGGGAGGTCACAGATACAAGAGACCCAGTACTTC. Protein: CASGRSQIQETQYF.